A selection of T cell receptor beta chains follows, all from one sample in a study of T cell repertoires in urothelial bladder cancer. Method: immunoSEQ multiplex PCR; TCRdb's copy keeps in-frame clones and lacks some. The sample includes approximately 9,000 clones, approximately 52% of them seen just once. The sample consisted of tumor-infiltrating cells from bladder cancer. The receptors stem from a human donor with urothelial carcinoma. CDR3s include the opening cysteine and the closing phenylalanine or tryptophan. A D gene is named only where the DNA matches it firmly. Only part of the rows carry a size: once, few, many, or a class if the clone is expanded.

v_gene	j_gene	abundance	d_gene	CDR3aa	CDR3nt
TRBV19	TRBJ1-6	.	TRBD1	CASSRDSYNSPLHF	TGTGCCAGTAGTCGGGACAGCTATAATTCACCCCTCCACTTT
TRBV7-9	TRBJ1-2	few	TRBD1	CASSLANPATGWGGYTF	TGTGCCAGCAGCTTAGCGAATCCCGCGACAGGGTGGGGTGGCTACACCTTC
TRBV5-1	TRBJ2-1	.	TRBD2	CASSFSSGGVNNEQFF	TGCGCCAGCAGCTTCTCGAGCGGGGGTGTTAACAATGAGCAGTTCTTC
TRBV7-7	TRBJ2-2	.	.	CASSLGGPTGELFF	TGTGCCAGCAGCTTAGGTGGACCCACCGGGGAGCTGTTTTTT
TRBV5-1	TRBJ2-2	.	TRBD2	CASSLTSTSVNGELFF	TGCGCCAGCAGCTTGACATCGACTAGCGTTAACGGGGAGCTGTTTTTT
TRBV9	TRBJ2-2	medium-sized	.	CASSVDENGELFF	TGTGCCAGCAGCGTAGATGAAAACGGGGAGCTGTTTTTT
TRBV4-3	TRBJ2-3	few	.	CASSQEAGNTQYF	TGCGCCAGCAGCCAAGAAGCAGGGAATACGCAGTATTTT
TRBV6-6	TRBJ1-3	.	.	CASSRGSGNTIYF	TGTGCCAGCAGTCGGGGCTCTGGAAACACCATATATTTT
TRBV27	TRBJ2-7	medium-sized	.	CASSLSPGLPGNEQYF	TGTGCCAGCAGTTTATCCCCGGGACTCCCCGGGAACGAGCAGTACTTC
TRBV11-2	TRBJ2-7	.	.	CASVGGVANNPYEQYF	TGTGCCAGCGTTGGGGGTGTTGCAAACAACCCCTACGAGCAGTACTTC
TRBV15	TRBJ2-1	.	.	CATSNERGDEQFF	TGTGCCACCAGCAATGAAAGGGGGGATGAGCAGTTCTTC
TRBV4-3	TRBJ2-1	.	TRBD2	CASSDREGLLYNEQFF	TGCGCCAGCAGCGATCGGGAGGGCCTTCTCTACAATGAGCAGTTCTTC
TRBV16	TRBJ1-5	.	.	CASSQWSSSGFSNQPQHF	TGTGCCAGCAGCCAATGGAGCTCGAGCGGATTTAGCAATCAGCCCCAGCATTTT
TRBV14	TRBJ1-1	.	.	CASSHVTFPEAFF	TGTGCCAGCAGCCACGTGACGTTTCCTGAAGCTTTCTTT
TRBV4-2	TRBJ1-1	medium-sized	.	CASSRTENTEAFF	TGTGCCAGCAGCCGGACGGAGAACACTGAAGCTTTCTTT
TRBV6-5	TRBJ2-1	.	TRBD1	CASSSPRTGGGNEQFF	TGTGCCAGCAGTTCCCCGAGGACAGGGGGAGGGAATGAGCAGTTCTTC
TRBV30	TRBJ2-1	.	TRBD1	CAWIARGTGTNEQFF	TGTGCCTGGATCGCGCGTGGGACAGGGACAAATGAGCAGTTCTTC
TRBV9	TRBJ2-3	.	TRBD2	CASSAGIGVAGRDTQYF	TGTGCCAGCAGCGCTGGAATAGGAGTAGCGGGGCGCGATACGCAGTATTTT
TRBV18	TRBJ1-5	few	.	CASSSSMNQPQHF	TGTGCCAGCTCATCGAGTATGAATCAGCCCCAGCATTTT
TRBV6-6	TRBJ1-5	.	TRBD1	CASSMDRALQPQHF	TGTGCCAGCAGCATGGACAGGGCCCTTCAGCCCCAGCATTTT
TRBV6-1	TRBJ2-7	once	TRBD1	CASSYDRGDTEQYF	TGTGCCAGCAGTTATGACAGGGGGGACACCGAGCAGTACTTC
TRBV29-1	TRBJ1-3	.	.	CSVAGVGGNTIYF	TGCAGCGTTGCGGGGGTCGGTGGAAACACCATATATTTT
TRBV10-1	TRBJ1-6	.	.	CANPPRGNGSPLHF	TGCGCCAACCCCCCCAGGGGCAACGGGTCACCCCTCCACTTT
TRBV6-6	TRBJ2-3	.	TRBD2	CASSWRGAEDTQYF	TGTGCCAGCAGTTGGCGGGGGGCAGAAGATACGCAGTATTTT
TRBV18	TRBJ2-7	.	TRBD2	CASSPTSGEYEQYF	TGTGCCAGCTCACCAACAAGCGGGGAATACGAGCAGTACTTC
TRBV18	TRBJ2-7	few	TRBD2	CASSPLAGGTYEQYF	TGTGCCAGCTCACCGTTAGCGGGGGGAACCTACGAGCAGTACTTC
TRBV5-6	TRBJ1-1	.	.	CASSPRPKGVNTEAFF	TGTGCCAGCAGCCCCCGACCCAAGGGAGTGAACACTGAAGCTTTCTTT
TRBV5-1	TRBJ1-6	.	.	CASSTGDSYNSPLHF	TGCGCCAGCAGCACCGGGGACTCCTATAATTCACCCCTCCACTTT
TRBV9	TRBJ2-3	few	.	CASSVEPSPTDTQYF	TGTGCCAGCAGCGTAGAACCCTCACCCACAGATACGCAGTATTTT
TRBV19	TRBJ2-2	.	TRBD1	CASRWTGEGTGELFF	TGTGCCAGTAGATGGACAGGGGAGGGCACCGGGGAGCTGTTTTTT
TRBV19	TRBJ2-5	once	TRBD1	CASSGGETQYF	TGTGCCAGTTCAGGGGGAGAGACCCAGTACTTC
TRBV5-4	TRBJ2-1	.	.	CASSLTLYNEQFF	TGTGCCAGCAGCTTGACTTTGTACAATGAGCAGTTCTTC
TRBV5-6	TRBJ2-3	once	TRBD1	CASSSGQGTDTQYF	TGTGCCAGCAGTTCCGGACAGGGGACAGATACGCAGTATTTT
TRBV19	TRBJ2-7	.	.	CASRNLGRGEEQYF	TGTGCCAGTAGAAACTTGGGACGGGGAGAGGAGCAGTACTTC
TRBV4-1	TRBJ1-5	.	.	CASSQTGVSNQPQHF	TGCGCCAGCAGCCAGACAGGAGTAAGCAATCAGCCCCAGCATTTT
TRBV5-1	TRBJ2-7	.	TRBD2	CASSLGTSGGGEQYF	TGCGCCAGCAGCTTGGGGACTAGCGGGGGTGGCGAGCAGTACTTC
TRBV5-4	TRBJ1-1	.	.	CASTGWDTEAFF	TGTGCCAGCACTGGATGGGACACTGAAGCTTTCTTT
TRBV9	TRBJ1-1	.	.	CASSVNPGGNTEAFF	TGTGCCAGCAGCGTAAATCCGGGCGGAAACACTGAAGCTTTCTTT
TRBV11-2	TRBJ2-3	.	.	CASSFESPDTQYF	TGTGCCAGCAGCTTCGAAAGTCCGGATACGCAGTATTTT
TRBV6-5	TRBJ1-2	few	.	CASRSNLGYTF	TGTGCCAGCAGGTCGAACCTGGGCTACACCTTC
TRBV5-6	TRBJ2-5	.	TRBD2	CASSLGLAGARQETQYF	TGTGCCAGCAGCTTGGGCCTAGCGGGGGCGAGACAAGAGACCCAGTACTTC
TRBV2	TRBJ1-1	.	TRBD1	CASRTGQGFTEAFF	TGTGCCAGCAGAACAGGACAGGGATTTACTGAAGCTTTCTTT
TRBV15	TRBJ1-2	.	.	CATSGGDVLYGYTF	TGTGCCACCAGCGGAGGGGACGTACTCTATGGCTACACCTTC
TRBV4-1	TRBJ2-2	medium-sized	TRBD2	CASSVLRGGPGELFF	TGCGCCAGCAGCGTATTGCGGGGGGGACCCGGGGAGCTGTTTTTT
TRBV2	TRBJ2-1	.	.	CASSEDRGRTEQFF	TGTGCCAGCAGTGAAGATCGGGGGAGGACTGAGCAGTTCTTC
TRBV7-6	TRBJ2-3	once	.	CASSLLSGGADTQYF	TGTGCCAGCAGCTTATTGTCCGGGGGCGCAGATACGCAGTATTTT
TRBV7-2	TRBJ2-7	medium-sized	.	CASRNAGESYEQYF	TGTGCCAGCAGGAACGCAGGGGAATCCTACGAGCAGTACTTC
TRBV25-1	TRBJ1-1	few	TRBD1	CASRNRGRAFF	TGTGCCAGCAGGAACAGGGGTCGAGCTTTCTTT
TRBV7-2	TRBJ2-7	.	.	CASSLTGTRNYEQYF	TGTGCCAGCAGCCTTACCGGGACCCGGAACTACGAGCAGTACTTC
TRBV2	TRBJ2-3	medium-sized	.	CASSDGAYTDTQYF	TGTGCCAGCAGTGACGGGGCCTACACAGATACGCAGTATTTT
TRBV5-5	TRBJ1-5	medium-sized	TRBD1	CASSLGDRAPQPQHF	TGTGCCAGCAGCTTGGGGGACAGGGCCCCTCAGCCCCAGCATTTT
TRBV9	TRBJ2-1	.	.	CASSVLGWGQYNEQFF	TGTGCCAGCAGCGTCTTAGGTTGGGGGCAGTACAATGAGCAGTTCTTC
TRBV4-1	TRBJ1-5	.	TRBD1	CASSQGPGQTSNQPQHF	TGCGCCAGCAGCCAGGGGCCGGGACAGACTAGCAATCAGCCCCAGCATTTT